This passage covers 25 T cell receptor beta chains from one sample sequenced in a study of blood T cells in healthy people across ages. Then a second PCR, running about 6 to 11 cycles, was carried out with a sample-barcoded 5' primer and a J-beta primer mix. TCRdb re-analysed the 5' RACE reads in MiXCR, keeping a single row per CDR3 protein. In the table there are some 710,000 distinct CDR3 sequences, 46% of which are singletons. Sample: blood. These receptors were obtained from a man older than 75 in good health.

This rearrangement joins TRBV20-1 to TRBJ1-2, with a weak D call TRBD1 (5 bases). Per the germline V gene, CDR1 is DFQATT and CDR2 is SNEGSKA (reference sequence). V was trimmed by 4 bases and J by 2 bases, leaving 14 bases between them. The CDR3 spans 14 residues. CDR3 DNA: TGCAGTGCTAACAGACCGGAGGGGAACTATGGCTACACCTTC. It specifies CSANRPEGNYGYTF.

A few counts support this clonotype. An end of the junction differs from the germline gene, which may be a read error. The V and J genes are TRBV12-3 or TRBV12-4 and TRBJ2-3, with TRBD1 as a possible D gene (5 bases). The CDR3 runs to 13 residues. CDR3 residues: CASHRTSTDTQYF. For the CDR3, the DNA is TGTGCCAGCCATAGGACAAGCACGGATACGCAGTATTTT.

This clonotype came up many times. The J gene is TRBJ2-3, the V gene TRBV10-1; D unresolved. V lost 1 base to trimming and J lost 2 bases, with 16 bases between them. In germline, CDR1 is WNHNN, CDR2 SYGVQD (reference sequence). The CDR3 totals 17 residues. The CDR3 DNA follows: TGCGCCAGCAGTGAGTTCAGTTGGGGTTCCAACACAGATACGCAGTATTTT. It codes for CASSEFSWGSNTDTQYF.

V is TRBV6-2 or TRBV6-3 and J is TRBJ1-1, with D possibly TRBD1 on 5 matching bases. V lost 3 bases, J lost 11 bases, and 13 bases lay in between. This CDR3 spans 12 amino acids. Germline loops: CDR1 MNHEY, CDR2 SVGEGT. The CDR3 nucleotides are TGTGCCAGCAGTTATCCGGGACGACGGGCTTTCTTT. This sequence encodes CASSYPGRRAFF.

This clonotype has ten or more counts. This chain uses TRBV19 with TRBJ2-1, with D possibly matching TRBD1 (5 bases). The CDR3 spans 16 residues. V lost 5 bases, J lost 0 bases, and 14 bases lay in between. Germline CDR1 LNHDA, CDR2 SQIVND (reference sequence). The CDR3, as DNA: TGTGCCAGTAGTCTAAACGATAGGGGCTCCTACAATGAGCAGTTCTTC. This encodes CASSLNDRGSYNEQFF.

With regard to this clonotype: This could be a read error, since a much larger clone is one nucleotide away. V is TRBV7-2 and J is TRBJ2-1; tentative D call: TRBD2 (5 bases). The ends were cut back, 1 base at V and 13 bases at J, with 11 bases in the middle. This CDR3 has 12 residues. Germline CDR1 SGHTA, CDR2 FQGNSA. As DNA, the CDR3 is TGTGCCAGCAGCTTAGACCGGGAAACCCAGTTCTTC. Protein: CASSLDRETQFF.

The rearrangement joins TRBV6-1 to TRBJ2-1, with 15 bases fitting TRBD2. Matching the DNA end better, TRBJ2-7 makes the J call doubtful. This CDR3 comprises 16 residues. CDR1 is MNHNS and CDR2 is SASEGT in the germline V gene. CDR3 nucleotides: TGTGCCAGCAACGGACTAGCGGGGGGGCTTGGCCACGAGCAGTACTTC. Its translation: CASNGLAGGLGHEQYF.

The chain uses TRBV11-2 and TRBJ2-7; TRBD2 might be the D (6 bases). This CDR3 is built from 16 residues. From germline, CDR1 is SGHAT and CDR2 FQNNGV. With 5 bases removed from V and 7 bases from J, the gap between germline ends came to 24 bases. CDR3 nucleotides: TGTGCCAGCAGCCCATTTTCTTTGGGGGGAGGCAATGAGCAGTACTTC. Protein: CASSPFSLGGGNEQYF.

The J gene is TRBJ2-1, the V gene TRBV2; D is possibly TRBD1 (6 bases). Germline loops: CDR1 SNHLY, CDR2 FYNNEI. Trimming shortened V by 7 bases and J by 0 bases, and 16 bases separated the two germline ends. CDR3 length equals 16 residues. The DNA of the CDR3 is TGTGCCAGCATCTACCTTCCACAGGGCTCCTACAATGAGCAGTTCTTC. Translating it yields CASIYLPQGSYNEQFF.

This clonotype was picked up many times. This chain links TRBV20-1 with TRBJ2-3, with a possible D match to TRBD2 (6 bases). CDR1 is DFQATT, CDR2 SNEGSKA, per germline (reference sequence). This CDR3 has 14 residues. Trimming pared 1 base from V and 1 base from J, leaving 9 bases between. The CDR3 DNA follows: TGCAGTGCTAGAGTCCCTAGCGGCACAGATACGCAGTATTTT. Amino acid sequence: CSARVPSGTDTQYF.

The rearrangement joins TRBV7-2 to TRBJ2-4; weak D call: TRBD2 (6 bases). The end of the DNA aligns better with TRBJ2-5, so the J call may be wrong. The CDR3 extends over 16 amino acids. Germline V CDR1 and CDR2: SGHTA, FQGNSA. CDR3 in DNA: TGTGCCAGCAGCTTATCCCCCTCTACCGGGGGAAAGACCCAGTACTTC. Translated, it gives CASSLSPSTGGKTQYF.

The chain joins TRBV5-1 to TRBJ2-1, with TRBD1 as a possible D gene (5 bases). The CDR3 covers 16 residues. Looked up from germline, CDR1 is SGHRS and CDR2 is YFSETQ. The V and J ends lost 5 bases and 0 bases respectively, with 15 bases between them. The chain's CDR3 is CASSPIYDSSYNEQFF. In DNA form, the CDR3 reads TGCGCCAGCAGTCCTATTTACGACAGCTCCTACAATGAGCAGTTCTTC. The full variable domain, its missing parts supplied by reference TRBV5-1 and TRBJ2-1, is KAGVTQTPRYLIKTRGQQVTLSCSPISGHRSVSWYQQTPGQGLQFLFEYFSETQRNKGNFPGRFSGRQFSNSRSEMNVSTLELGDSALYLCASSPIYDSSYNEQFFGPGTRLTVL.

The table lists this clonotype with a few counts. This chain joins TRBV6-2 or TRBV6-3 and TRBJ2-4, with TRBD2 matching over 11 bases. The J call is in doubt because the DNA end fits TRBJ2-7 better. The CDR3 is made up of 16 amino acids. Germline lookup yields CDR1 MNHEY and CDR2 SVGEGT. CDR3 region: CASSYGNLLAGGEQYF. CDR3 coding DNA: TGTGCCAGCAGTTATGGGAATTTGCTAGCGGGAGGCGAGCAGTACTTC.

This rearrangement joins TRBV20-1 to TRBJ2-4; 9 bases are shared with TRBD1. The V segment lost 6 bases and the J segment 8 bases; nucleotides outside the gene matches: 14. This CDR3 has 15 amino acids. Germline assignment: CDR1 DFQATT and CDR2 SNEGSKA (reference sequence). DNA of the CDR3: TGCAGTGCAACACCGGGAACAGGGGGCCAGGACATTCAGTACTTC. Translation gives CSATPGTGGQDIQYF.

This clonotype has a handful of counts. The J gene is TRBJ2-5, the V gene TRBV9, with 8 bases identical to TRBD2. The CDR3 sequence is 16 residues long. The trim removed 0 bases at V and 2 bases at J, leaving 6 bases unmatched. Per germline, CDR1 SGDLS and CDR2 YYNGEE. This chain's CDR3 is CASSVGVAGLQETQYF. The CDR3 DNA is TGTGCCAGCAGCGTAGGTGTAGCGGGATTACAAGAGACCCAGTACTTC.

The chain carries TRBV30 and TRBJ1-2; TRBD1 is a possible D gene (6 bases). Per germline, CDR1 GTSNPN and CDR2 SVGIG (reference sequence). The CDR3 runs 14 residues. V lost 2 bases, J lost 2 bases, and 12 bases lay in between. The CDR3: CAWSPKGDNYGYTF. In DNA, the CDR3 is TGTGCCTGGAGTCCTAAGGGGGACAACTATGGCTACACCTTC.

This clonotype was detected only a few times. V gene TRBV15 combines with J gene TRBJ2-3; 9 bases agree with TRBD2. V gave up 1 base and J gave up 1 base; unmatched junction bases: 6. Per the germline V gene, CDR1 is LNHNV and CDR2 is YYDKDF (reference sequence). The CDR3 has 17 residues. The CDR3 DNA is TGTGCCACCAGCAGAGGCGGGAGGGACTGGGGCACAGATACGCAGTATTTT. Protein sequence: CATSRGGRDWGTDTQYF.

A remark on this clonotype: Germline is not matched at one junction end, which may reflect a read error. This chain joins TRBV4-3 and TRBJ2-3, with D perhaps matching TRBD1 or TRBD2 (6 bases each). Germline CDR1 LGHNA, CDR2 YSLEER. CDR3 length equals 14 residues. The CDR3, as DNA: TGCGCCAGCAACCAAGATCTAATAGGGGGGCCGCAGTATTTT. It is translated as CASNQDLIGGPQYF.

The chain couples TRBV5-5 to TRBJ2-7; TRBD1 might be the D (6 bases). The V end lost 4 bases, the J end lost 3 bases, and 20 bases lay between the germline ends. The CDR3 has 16 amino acids. CDR1 and CDR2 (germline): SGHKS, YYEKEE (reference sequence). The CDR3 coding sequence is TGTGCCAGCAGCGTTACAGGGACCCTTCTTAACTACGAGCAGTACTTC. This codes for CASSVTGTLLNYEQYF.

This clonotype was recorded a few times. This chain uses TRBV12-3 or TRBV12-4 with TRBJ2-7; 8 bases agree with TRBD1. V lost 3 bases to trimming and J lost 5 bases; unmatched junction nucleotides: 9. The CDR3 runs to 15 residues. CDR3 residues: CASSFLLGTGNEQYF. CDR3 DNA: TGTGCCAGCAGTTTTTTATTGGGGACAGGCAACGAGCAGTACTTC.

This chain connects TRBV25-1 to TRBJ2-1; the D gene is possibly TRBD2 (7 bases). Trimming removed 6 bases at V and 8 bases at J, with 20 bases between. This CDR3 region has 15 residues. Looked up from germline, CDR1 is MGHDK and CDR2 is SYGVNS. CDR3 region: CASSPAGGPFDEQFF. The CDR3 nucleotides read TGTGCCAGCAGCCCCGCCGGGGGGCCTTTCGATGAGCAGTTCTTC. Looking up the rest from reference TRBV25-1 and TRBJ2-1 gives the full variable domain: EADIYQTPRYLVIGTGKKITLECSQTMGHDKMYWYQQDPGMELHLIHYSYGVNSTEKGDLSSESTVSRIRTEHFPLTLESARPSHTSQYLCASSPAGGPFDEQFFGPGTRLTVL.

V usage is TRBV12-3 or TRBV12-4 and J usage is TRBJ1-1; maybe TRBD1 (5 bases). The CDR3 runs to 12 residues. V lost 8 bases and J lost 6, with 13 bases in between. CDR3 protein: CASGRGRAEAFF. The CDR3 coding sequence is TGTGCCAGCGGGCGGGGGAGAGCTGAAGCTTTCTTT.

The chain combines TRBV12-3 or TRBV12-4 with TRBJ2-7; 9 bases map to TRBD1. With 4 bases clipped from V and 5 bases from J, the junction kept 9 bases outside the gene matches. CDR3 length equals 15 residues. The CDR3 DNA reads TGTGCCAGCAGTTCCTCAGACAGGGGGAGCCACGAGCAGTACTTC. This sequence encodes CASSSSDRGSHEQYF.

Only a few counts were recorded for this clonotype. CDR3 DNA sequence: TGTGCCAGCAGCTTAGCACCCCACCCCCGTAGATTCCAAGAGACCCAGTACTTC. Encoded protein: CASSLAPHPRRFQETQYF. This sequence joins TRBV11-2 and TRBJ2-5; D not resolved. The length of the CDR3 is 18 residues. Per germline, CDR1 SGHAT and CDR2 FQNNGV. The V and J ends lost 1 base and 1 base respectively, with 19 bases between them.

V is TRBV11-1 and J is TRBJ2-5; 7 bases line up with TRBD2. This CDR3 region has 13 residues. Germline V CDR1 and CDR2: SGHAT, FQDESV (reference sequence). With 5 bases clipped from V and 8 bases from J, the junction kept 8 bases outside the gene matches. Written as DNA, the CDR3 is TGTGCCAGCAGCCGTGCGAGGGAGGGAACCCAGTACTTC. Encoded protein: CASSRAREGTQYF. Variable domain in full (rest from reference TRBV11-1 and TRBJ2-5): EAEVAQSPRYKITEKSQAVAFWCDPISGHATLYWYRQILGQGPELLVQFQDESVVDDSQLPKDRFSAERLKGVDSTLKIQPAELGDSAMYLCASSRAREGTQYFGPGTRLLVL.